Listed here is a single T cell receptor (beta chain). The same CDR3 can be traced to other DNA sequences in this sample. Produced via immunoSEQ multiplex PCR; TCRdb's table is partial and in-frame only. The sample includes more than 2,000,000 clones, roughly 93% of them seen just once. This sample is part of a study of shared clonotypes between healthy human individuals. Study as a whole: Each donor had three CD4 naive, three CD4 memory, two CD8 naive and one CD8 memory plate.

Unmatched junction bases numbered 5, after V lost 4 bases and J lost 2 bases. The CDR3 loop spans 15 amino acids. Germline CDR1 SGHRS, CDR2 YFSETQ. What was sequenced was naive CD4+ T cells from PBMCs. As for subset: CD45RA+ positively selected. V and J are TRBV5-1 and TRBJ1-4, with TRBD1 matching 7 bases. The clonotype was recovered from a man younger than 35 in good health. Some clones in this sample may be carry-over from other donors' samples. The CDR3 loop is CASSLTGATNEKLFF. As DNA, the CDR3 is TGCGCCAGCAGCCTAACAGGGGCCACTAATGAAAAACTGTTTTTT.